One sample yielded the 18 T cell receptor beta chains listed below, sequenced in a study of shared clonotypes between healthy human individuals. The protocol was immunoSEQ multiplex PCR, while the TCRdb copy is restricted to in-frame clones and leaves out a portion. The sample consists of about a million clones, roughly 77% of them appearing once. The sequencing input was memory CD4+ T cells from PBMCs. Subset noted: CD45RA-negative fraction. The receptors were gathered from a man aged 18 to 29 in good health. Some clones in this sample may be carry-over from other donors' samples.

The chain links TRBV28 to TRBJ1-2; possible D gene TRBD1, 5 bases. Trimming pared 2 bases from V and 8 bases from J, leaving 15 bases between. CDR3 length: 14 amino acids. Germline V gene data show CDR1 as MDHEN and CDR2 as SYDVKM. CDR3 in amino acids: CASSLIGVNRGYTF. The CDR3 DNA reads TGTGCCAGCAGTTTAATAGGGGTTAATAGGGGCTACACCTTC.

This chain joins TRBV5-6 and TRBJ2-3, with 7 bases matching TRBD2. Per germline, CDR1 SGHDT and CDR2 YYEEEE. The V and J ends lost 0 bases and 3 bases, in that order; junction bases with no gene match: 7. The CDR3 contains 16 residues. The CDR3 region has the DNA TGTGCCAGCAGCTTGGCCAGGGACTATAGGACAGATACGCAGTATTTT. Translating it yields CASSLARDYRTDTQYF. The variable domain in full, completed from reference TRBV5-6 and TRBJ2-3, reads DAGVTQSPTHLIKTRGQQVTLRCSPKSGHDTVSWYQQALGQGPQFIFQYYEEEERQRGNFPDRFSGHQFPNYSSELNVNALLLGDSALYLCASSLARDYRTDTQYFGPGTRLTVL.

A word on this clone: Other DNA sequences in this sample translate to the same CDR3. This chain's CDR3 is CASSLPGSYGYTF. The CDR3, as DNA: TGTGCCAGCAGCTTGCCAGGGTCCTATGGCTACACCTTC. The chain carries TRBV5-8 and TRBJ1-2; a weak D match, TRBD1 (5 bases). Looked up from germline, CDR1 is SGHTS and CDR2 is YDEGEE. The CDR3 is 13 amino acids. V lost 1 base and J 4 bases, leaving 8 bases between the germline ends.

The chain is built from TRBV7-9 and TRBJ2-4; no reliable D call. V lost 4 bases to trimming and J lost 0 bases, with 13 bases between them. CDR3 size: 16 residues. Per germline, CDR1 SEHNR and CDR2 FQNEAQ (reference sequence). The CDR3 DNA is TGTGCCAGCAGCTCTTACCCCAAGGTAGCCAAAAACATTCAGTACTTC. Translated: CASSSYPKVAKNIQYF.

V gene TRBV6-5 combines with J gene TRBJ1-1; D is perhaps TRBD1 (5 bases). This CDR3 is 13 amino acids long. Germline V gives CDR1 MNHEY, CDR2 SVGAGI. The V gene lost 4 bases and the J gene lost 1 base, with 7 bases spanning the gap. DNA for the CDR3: TGTGCCAGCAGTTCAAGGGGGAACACTGAAGCTTTCTTT. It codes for CASSSRGNTEAFF.

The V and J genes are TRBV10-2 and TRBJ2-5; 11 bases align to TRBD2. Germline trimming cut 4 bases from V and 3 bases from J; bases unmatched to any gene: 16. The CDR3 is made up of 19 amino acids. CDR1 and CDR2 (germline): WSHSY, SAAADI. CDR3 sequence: CASSASLPRLAGGEETQYF. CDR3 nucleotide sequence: TGCGCCAGCAGTGCATCTCTGCCTAGGCTAGCGGGAGGAGAAGAGACCCAGTACTTC.

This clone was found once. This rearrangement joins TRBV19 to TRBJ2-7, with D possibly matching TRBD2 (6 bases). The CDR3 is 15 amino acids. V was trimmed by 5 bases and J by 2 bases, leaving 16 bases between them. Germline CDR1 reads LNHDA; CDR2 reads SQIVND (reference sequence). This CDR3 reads CASSPSSVTTYEQYF. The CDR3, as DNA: TGTGCCAGTAGTCCATCTAGCGTCACCACCTACGAGCAGTACTTC.

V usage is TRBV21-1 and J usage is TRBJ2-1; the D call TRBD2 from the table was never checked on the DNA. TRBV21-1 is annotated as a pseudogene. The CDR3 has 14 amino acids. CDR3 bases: TGTGCCAGCAGACTAGCGGGAGGGTCATCTGAGCAGTTCTTC. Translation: CASRLAGGSSEQFF.

CDR3 loop: CASSLGSGDEQYF. Here the CDR3 DNA reads TGTGCCAGCAGCTTAGGGTCCGGGGACGAGCAGTACTTC. The V gene is TRBV11-2, the J gene TRBJ2-7; maybe TRBD2 (5 bases). The length of the CDR3 is 13 residues. Germline CDR1 reads SGHAT; CDR2 reads FQNNGV. Trimming cost V 1 base and J 5 bases, with 9 bases left between them.

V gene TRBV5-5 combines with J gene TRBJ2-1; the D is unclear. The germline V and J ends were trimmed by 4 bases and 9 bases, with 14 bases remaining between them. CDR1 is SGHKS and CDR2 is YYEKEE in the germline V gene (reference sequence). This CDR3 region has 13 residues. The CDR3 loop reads CASSPDRWGEQFF. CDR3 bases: TGTGCCAGCAGCCCAGATAGATGGGGTGAGCAGTTCTTC.

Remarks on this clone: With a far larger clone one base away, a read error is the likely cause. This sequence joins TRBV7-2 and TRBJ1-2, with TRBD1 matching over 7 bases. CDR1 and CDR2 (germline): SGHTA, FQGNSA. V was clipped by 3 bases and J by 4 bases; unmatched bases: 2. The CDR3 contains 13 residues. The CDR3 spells CASSLTGSYGYTF. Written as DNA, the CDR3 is TGTGCCAGCAGCTTGACAGGGAGCTATGGCTACACCTTC. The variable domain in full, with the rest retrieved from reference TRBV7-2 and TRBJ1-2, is GAGVSQSPSNKVTEKGKDVELRCDPISGHTALYWYRQSLGQGLEFLIYFQGNSAPDKSGLPSDRFSAERTGGSVSTLTIQRTQQEDSAVYLCASSLTGSYGYTFGSGTRLTVV.

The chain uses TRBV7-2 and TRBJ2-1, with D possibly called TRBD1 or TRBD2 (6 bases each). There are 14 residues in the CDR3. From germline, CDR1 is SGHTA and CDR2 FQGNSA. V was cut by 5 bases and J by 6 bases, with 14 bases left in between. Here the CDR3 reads CASSDRGPSNEQFF. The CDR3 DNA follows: TGTGCCAGCAGCGACCGGGGGCCCTCCAATGAGCAGTTCTTC.

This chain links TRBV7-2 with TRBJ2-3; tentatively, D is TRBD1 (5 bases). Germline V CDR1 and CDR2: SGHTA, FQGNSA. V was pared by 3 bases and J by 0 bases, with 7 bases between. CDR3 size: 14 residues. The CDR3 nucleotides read TGTGCCAGCAGCTTCAGGGAAAGCACAGATACGCAGTATTTT. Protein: CASSFRESTDTQYF.

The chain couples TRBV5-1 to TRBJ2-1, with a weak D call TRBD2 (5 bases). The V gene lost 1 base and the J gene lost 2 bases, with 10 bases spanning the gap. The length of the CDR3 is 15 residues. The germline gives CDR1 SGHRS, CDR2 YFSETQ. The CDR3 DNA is TGCGCCAGCAGCTTGAATACCGGGACCTACAATGAGCAGTTCTTC. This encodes CASSLNTGTYNEQFF.

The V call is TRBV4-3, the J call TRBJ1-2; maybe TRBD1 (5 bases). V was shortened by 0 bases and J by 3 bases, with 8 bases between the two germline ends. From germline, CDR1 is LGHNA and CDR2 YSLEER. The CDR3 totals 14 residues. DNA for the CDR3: TGCGCCAGCAGCCAAGATTCGACAGACTATGGCTACACCTTC. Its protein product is CASSQDSTDYGYTF.

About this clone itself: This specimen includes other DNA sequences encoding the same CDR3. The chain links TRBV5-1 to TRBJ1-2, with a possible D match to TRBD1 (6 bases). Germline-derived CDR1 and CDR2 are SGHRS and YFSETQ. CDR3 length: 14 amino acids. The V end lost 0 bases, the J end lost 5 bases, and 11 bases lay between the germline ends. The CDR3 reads CASSLGQEIYGYTF. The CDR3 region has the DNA TGCGCCAGCAGCTTGGGACAGGAGATTTATGGCTACACCTTC.

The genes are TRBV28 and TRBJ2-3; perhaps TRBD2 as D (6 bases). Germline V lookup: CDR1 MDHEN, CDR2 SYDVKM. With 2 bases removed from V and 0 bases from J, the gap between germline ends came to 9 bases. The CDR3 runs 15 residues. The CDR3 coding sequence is TGTGCCAGCAGTTTACCGGGACTTAGCACAGATACGCAGTATTTT. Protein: CASSLPGLSTDTQYF.

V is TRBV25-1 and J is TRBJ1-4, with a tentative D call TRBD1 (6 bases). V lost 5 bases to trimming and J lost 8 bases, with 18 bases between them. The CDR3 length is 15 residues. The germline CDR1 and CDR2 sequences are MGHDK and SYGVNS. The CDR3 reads CASSPRGSGMEKLFF. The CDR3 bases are TGTGCCAGCAGTCCCAGGGGCTCGGGCATGGAAAAACTGTTTTTT. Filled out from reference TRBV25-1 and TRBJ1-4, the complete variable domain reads EADIYQTPRYLVIGTGKKITLECSQTMGHDKMYWYQQDPGMELHLIHYSYGVNSTEKGDLSSESTVSRIRTEHFPLTLESARPSHTSQYLCASSPRGSGMEKLFFGSGTQLSVL.